This T cell receptor beta chain was captured by sequencing in a study of breast tumors, draining lymph nodes, adjacent tissues. Notes on the study in general: Tumor TCR diversity was below lymph nodes but above nontumor tissue. That most tumor T cells come from lymph nodes remained unproven.

From the multiplex PCR reads, TCRdb called clonotypes with MiXCR, one entry per CDR3 protein. The sample records tens of thousands of distinct CDR3 sequences, 35% to 40% being singletons. For this clonotype: The antigen remains unidentified.

The CDR3 spans 12 residues. From germline, CDR1 is SQVTM and CDR2 ANQGSEA. Trimming took 0 bases from V and 7 from J, leaving 9 bases between them. The genes are TRBV29-1 and TRBJ1-2; D call uncertain. The sequenced sample consisted of breast tumor tissue. This sequence was found in a female donor with breast cancer. Some clones in this sample may be carry-over from other donors' samples. CDR3: CSVEDLNSGYTF. The CDR3 nucleotides read TGCAGCGTTGAAGATCTTAACAGTGGCTACACCTTC.